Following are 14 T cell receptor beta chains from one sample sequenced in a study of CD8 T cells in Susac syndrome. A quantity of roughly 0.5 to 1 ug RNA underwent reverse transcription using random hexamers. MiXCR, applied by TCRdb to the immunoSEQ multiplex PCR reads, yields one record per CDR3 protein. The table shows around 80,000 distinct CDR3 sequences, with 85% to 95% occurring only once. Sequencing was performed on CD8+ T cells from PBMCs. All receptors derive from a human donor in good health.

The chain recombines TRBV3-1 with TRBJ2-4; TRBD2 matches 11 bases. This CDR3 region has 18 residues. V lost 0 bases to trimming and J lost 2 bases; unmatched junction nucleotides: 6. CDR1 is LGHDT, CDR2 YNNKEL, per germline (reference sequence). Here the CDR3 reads CASSQDFLAGGTKNIQYF. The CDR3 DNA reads TGTGCCAGCAGCCAAGATTTTCTAGCGGGAGGTACCAAAAACATTCAGTACTTC.

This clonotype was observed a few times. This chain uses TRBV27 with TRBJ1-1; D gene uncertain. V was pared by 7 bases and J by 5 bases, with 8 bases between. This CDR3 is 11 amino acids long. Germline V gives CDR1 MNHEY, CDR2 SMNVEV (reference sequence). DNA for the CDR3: TGTGCCAGCACCTCGGGGACTGAAGCTTTCTTT. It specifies CASTSGTEAFF.

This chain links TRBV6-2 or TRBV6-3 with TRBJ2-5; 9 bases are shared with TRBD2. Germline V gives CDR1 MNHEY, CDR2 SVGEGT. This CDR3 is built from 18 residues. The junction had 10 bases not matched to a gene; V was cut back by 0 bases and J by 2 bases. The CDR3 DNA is TGTGCCAGCAGTTACTCGGGAGCGGGAGGCCGGTTACAAGAGACCCAGTACTTC. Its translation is CASSYSGAGGRLQETQYF.

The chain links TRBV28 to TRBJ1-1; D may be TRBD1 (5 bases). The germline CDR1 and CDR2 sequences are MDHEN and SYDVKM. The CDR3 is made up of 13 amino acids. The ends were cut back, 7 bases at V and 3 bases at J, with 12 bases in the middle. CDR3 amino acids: CASNGAMDTEAFF. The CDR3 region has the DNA TGTGCCAGCAACGGGGCCATGGACACTGAAGCTTTCTTT.

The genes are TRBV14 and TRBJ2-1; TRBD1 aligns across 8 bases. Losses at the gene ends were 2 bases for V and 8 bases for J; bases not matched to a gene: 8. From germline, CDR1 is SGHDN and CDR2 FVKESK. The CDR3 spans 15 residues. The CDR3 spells CASSQPGGLDDEQFF. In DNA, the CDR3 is TGTGCCAGCAGCCAACCAGGGGGCTTAGACGATGAGCAGTTCTTC.

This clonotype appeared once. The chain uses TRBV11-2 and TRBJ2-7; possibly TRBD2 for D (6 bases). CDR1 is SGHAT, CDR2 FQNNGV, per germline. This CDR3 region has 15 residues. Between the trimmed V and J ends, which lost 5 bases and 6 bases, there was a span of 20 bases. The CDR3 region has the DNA TGTGCCAGCAGCGCCGGCGGGGCCTCCGGCGGCGAGCAGTACTTC. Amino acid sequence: CASSAGGASGGEQYF.

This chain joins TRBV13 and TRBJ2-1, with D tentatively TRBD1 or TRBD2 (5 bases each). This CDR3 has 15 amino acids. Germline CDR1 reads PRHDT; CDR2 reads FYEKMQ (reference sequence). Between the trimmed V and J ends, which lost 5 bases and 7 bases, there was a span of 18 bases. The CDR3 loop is CASSVTGGVDNEQFF. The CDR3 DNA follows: TGTGCCAGCAGCGTTACTGGGGGAGTGGATAATGAGCAGTTCTTC.

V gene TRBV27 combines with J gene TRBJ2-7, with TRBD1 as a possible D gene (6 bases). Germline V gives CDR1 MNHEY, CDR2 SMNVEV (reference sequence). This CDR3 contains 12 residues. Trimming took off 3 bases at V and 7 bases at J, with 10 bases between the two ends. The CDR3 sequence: CASSLTGLEQYF. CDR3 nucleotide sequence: TGTGCCAGCAGTTTGACAGGCCTAGAGCAGTACTTC.

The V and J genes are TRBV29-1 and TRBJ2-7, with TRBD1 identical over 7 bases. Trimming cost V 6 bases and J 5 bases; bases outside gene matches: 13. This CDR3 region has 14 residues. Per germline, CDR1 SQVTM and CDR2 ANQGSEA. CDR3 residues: CSVELQGDGNEQYF. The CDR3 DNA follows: TGCAGCGTGGAACTCCAGGGGGACGGGAACGAGCAGTACTTC.

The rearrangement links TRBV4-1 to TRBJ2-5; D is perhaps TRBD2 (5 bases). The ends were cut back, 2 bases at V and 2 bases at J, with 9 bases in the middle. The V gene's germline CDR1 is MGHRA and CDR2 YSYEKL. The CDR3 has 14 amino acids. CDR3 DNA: TGCGCCAGCAGCCAAAGAGGGCCACAAGAGACCCAGTACTTC. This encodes CASSQRGPQETQYF.

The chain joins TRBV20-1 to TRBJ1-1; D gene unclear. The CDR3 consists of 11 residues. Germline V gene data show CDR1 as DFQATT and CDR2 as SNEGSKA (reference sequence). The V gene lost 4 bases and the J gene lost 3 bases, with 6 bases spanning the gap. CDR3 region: CSAKGDTEAFF. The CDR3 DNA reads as TGCAGTGCTAAAGGCGACACTGAAGCTTTCTTT.

The CDR3 region has the DNA TGTGCCACAGCGTTTAGCACAGATACGCAGTATTTT. Translation: CATAFSTDTQYF. The chain has TRBV24-1 and TRBJ2-3; D is undetermined. Germline V gives CDR1 KGHDR, CDR2 SFDVKD. V was shortened by 10 bases and J by 0 bases, with 7 bases between the two germline ends. The CDR3 has 12 amino acids.

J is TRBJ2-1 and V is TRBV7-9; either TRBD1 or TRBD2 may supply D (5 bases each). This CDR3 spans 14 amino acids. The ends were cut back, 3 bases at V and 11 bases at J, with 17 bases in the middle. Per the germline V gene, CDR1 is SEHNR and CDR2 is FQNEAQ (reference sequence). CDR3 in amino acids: CASSLSSAGAKQFF. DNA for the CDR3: TGTGCCAGCAGCTTGAGCAGCGCCGGGGCAAAGCAGTTCTTC.

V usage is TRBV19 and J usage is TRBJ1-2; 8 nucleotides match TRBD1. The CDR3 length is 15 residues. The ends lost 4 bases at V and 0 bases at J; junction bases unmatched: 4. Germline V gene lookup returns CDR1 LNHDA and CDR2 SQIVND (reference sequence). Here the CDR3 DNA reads TGTGCCAGTAGTACCGGGACAGGACCTAACTATGGCTACACCTTC. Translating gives CASSTGTGPNYGYTF.